Here is one T cell receptor (beta chain) with its context. The antigen is not known. This sample stems from a study of OX40 agonist ivuxolimab in advanced cancers. Study details: Ivuxolimab is an agonistic anti-OX40 (CD134) antibody, and patients were treated with it. The study's findings and limits: Dose levels from 0.1 to 3.0 mg/kg saw CD4+ and CD8+ blood T cells expand clonally by week 6.

The data were produced by immunoSEQ multiplex PCR, yet TCRdb's version contains in-frame clones alone and is incomplete. In the table there are about 79,000 clones, under 85% of which are singletons. The material was CD4+ or CD8+ T cells sorted from blood, obtained in a trial of the OX40 agonist ivuxolimab. This TCR derives from an adult with an advanced solid tumor such as melanoma, head and neck, liver or kidney cancer.

CDR3 bases: TGTGCCAGCAGCGACAACAGGGGGATAAACACCGGGGAGCTGTTTTTT. It yields the protein CASSDNRGINTGELFF. The genes are TRBV9 and TRBJ2-2, with 8 bases fitting TRBD1. CDR1 is SGDLS and CDR2 is YYNGEE in the germline V gene. The CDR3 length is 16 residues. V was pared by 3 bases and J by 2 bases, with 6 bases of the junction left unmatched. Full variable domain (remainder filled in from reference TRBV9 and TRBJ2-2): DSGVTQTPKHLITATGQRVTLRCSPRSGDLSVYWYQQSLDQGLQFLIQYYNGEERAKGNILERFSAQQFPDLHSELNLSSLELGDSALYFCASSDNRGINTGELFFGEGSRLTVL.